Reported below is one T cell receptor beta chain. Germline assignment: CDR1 SGHRS and CDR2 YFSETQ. V shed 0 bases and J shed 0 bases, with 13 bases lying between them. This CDR3 comprises 16 residues. This table comes from immunoSEQ multiplex PCR, and its TCRdb copy is limited to in-frame clones, with some not included. The data contain around 20,000 clones, over 75% of them singletons. Systemic immunosuppression or autoimmune disease history was grounds to exclude patients. The sample belongs to a study of OX40 agonist ivuxolimab in advanced cancers. Across the study: The dose of intravenous ivuxolimab that patients received every 2 weeks ranged from 0.01 to 10 mg/kg. With a range of about 23 to 90, age averaged about 59 years, and 75% to 90% were male.

This chain uses TRBV5-1 with TRBJ2-7, with a tentative D call TRBD2 (6 bases). Sequenced material: CD4+ or CD8+ T cells sorted from blood, taken in a trial of the OX40 agonist ivuxolimab. The clonotype comes from an adult with an advanced solid tumor such as melanoma, head and neck, liver or kidney cancer. The CDR3 bases are TGCGCCAGCAGCTTGGCTCTGGACTACAACTCCTACGAGCAGTACTTC. It specifies CASSLALDYNSYEQYF.